A selection of T cell receptor beta chains follows, all from one sample in a study of T cell repertoires in cytomegalovirus infection. What these receptors recognize is not known. MiXCR was run by TCRdb on the reads, yielding one entry per CDR3 protein. This table holds around 100,000 distinct CDR3 sequences, roughly 39% found once. The specimen comprised CD8+ T cells from cultured PBMCs, sampled from culture after CMV antigen stimulation. The receptor source for this set is a human donor in good health (CMV status not recorded). Some clones in this sample may be carry-over from other donors' samples. Each CDR3 is given with its conserved first and last residue. The D gene is left open where the match is weak. Rows give clone size only sometimes, using once, few, many, or a class for an expanded clone.

j_call	v_call	clone_size	d_call	cdr3_aa	cdr3_nt
TRBJ2-1	TRBV12-3/TRBV12-4	many	TRBD1	CASSPGQYNEQFF	TGTGCCAGCAGTCCGGGACAGTACAATGAGCAGTTCTTC
TRBJ2-3	TRBV5-5	once	NA	CASSLVDSSTDTQYF	TGTGCCAGCAGCTTGGTTGACAGCAGCACAGATACGCAGTATTTT
TRBJ1-1	TRBV7-8	NA	NA	CASSLAPIFRPMNTEAFF	TGTGCCAGCAGCTTAGCGCCAATCTTTAGGCCCATGAACACTGAAGCTTTCTTT
TRBJ1-1	TRBV28	NA	NA	CASTLSLAQALLRGAFF	TGTGCCAGCACCCTAAGCCTTGCTCAAGCACTGCTACGGGGGGCTTTCTTT
TRBJ1-6	TRBV19	NA	TRBD1	CASSTLGTETYSPLHF	TGTGCCAGTAGTACCTTGGGGACAGAAACCTATTCACCCCTCCACTTT
TRBJ1-1	TRBV30	few	NA	CAYPSQGPNTEAFF	TGTGCCTACCCAAGTCAGGGGCCGAACACTGAAGCTTTCTTT
TRBJ2-7	TRBV6-1	few	NA	CASSERDPAYEQYF	TGTGCCAGCAGTGAACGAGACCCGGCCTACGAGCAGTACTTC
TRBJ1-2	TRBV12-3/TRBV12-4	NA	TRBD1	CASSEDRLYGYTF	TGTGCCAGCAGTGAGGACAGGCTCTATGGCTACACCTTC
TRBJ1-1	TRBV7-9	few	NA	CASSPRSGVTMNTEAFF	TGTGCCAGCAGCCCTAGGTCGGGAGTCACCATGAACACTGAAGCTTTCTTT
TRBJ2-3	TRBV12-3/TRBV12-4	many	TRBD2	CASYPSGGRLAGGGDTQYF	TGTGCCAGCTACCCATCAGGGGGACGGCTAGCGGGGGGGGGAGATACGCAGTATTTT
TRBJ2-2	TRBV11-2	NA	NA	CASSSPLRAWGTGELFF	TGTGCCAGCAGCTCCCCGCTTCGCGCGTGGGGCACCGGGGAGCTGTTTTTT
TRBJ2-1	TRBV12-3/TRBV12-4	NA	NA	CASSSGTPSNEQFF	TGTGCCAGCAGTTCCGGGACACCAAGCAATGAGCAGTTCTTC
TRBJ2-1	TRBV12-3/TRBV12-4	NA	NA	CARSFSPQGGQFF	TGTGCCAGAAGTTTTTCCCCACAGGGAGGGCAGTTCTTC
TRBJ2-3	TRBV7-9	few	TRBD2	CASSYPSSGSTDTQYF	TGTGCCAGCAGTTATCCCTCTAGCGGATCCACAGATACGCAGTATTTT
TRBJ2-3	TRBV28	few	NA	CASSPSVSTDTQYF	TGTGCCAGCAGCCCGAGTGTCTCCACAGATACGCAGTATTTT
TRBJ2-1	TRBV11-2	few	TRBD2	CASSDSGGSYNEQFF	TGTGCCAGCAGCGATAGCGGGGGTTCCTACAATGAGCAGTTCTTC
TRBJ2-5	TRBV10-3	NA	NA	CAISESKRQRPAETQYF	TGTGCCATCAGTGAGTCGAAGAGACAGAGGCCGGCAGAGACCCAGTACTTC
TRBJ2-7	TRBV11-2	NA	NA	CASSQVGAVYEQYF	TGTGCCAGCAGCCAGGTAGGGGCCGTCTACGAGCAGTACTTC
TRBJ2-7	TRBV19	NA	NA	CASSMRGAVSYEQYF	TGTGCCAGTAGTATGAGAGGGGCCGTCTCCTACGAGCAGTACTTC
TRBJ2-3	TRBV2	many	NA	CASSPSGAYTDTQYF	TGTGCCAGCAGCCCCTCCGGGGCATACACAGATACGCAGTATTTT
TRBJ2-1	TRBV7-6	few	TRBD2	CASSLTSGVNNEQFF	TGTGCCAGCAGCCTGACTAGCGGGGTTAACAATGAGCAGTTCTTC
TRBJ2-1	TRBV28	NA	TRBD1	CASSLSLGQGAYNEQFF	TGTGCCAGCAGTTTATCCCTCGGACAGGGGGCGTACAATGAGCAGTTCTTC
TRBJ2-2	TRBV6-1	NA	NA	CASRGVATGELFF	TGTGCCAGCAGGGGGGTGGCGACCGGGGAGCTGTTTTTT
TRBJ2-3	TRBV15	many	NA	CATSRDWVEGRGWDTQYF	TGTGCCACCAGCAGAGATTGGGTAGAGGGGAGGGGGTGGGATACGCAGTATTTT
TRBJ1-2	TRBV28	NA	NA	CASSYPGANYGYTF	TGTGCCAGCAGTTACCCAGGGGCTAACTATGGCTACACCTTC
TRBJ1-5	TRBV7-9	NA	NA	CASSFRDPDQPQHF	TGTGCCAGCAGCTTTAGGGATCCTGATCAGCCCCAGCATTTT
TRBJ2-7	TRBV11-2	NA	NA	CASSAGDTIYEQYF	TGTGCCAGCAGCGCAGGGGACACCATCTACGAGCAGTACTTC
TRBJ2-2	TRBV6-6	NA	NA	CASSQGWGELFF	TGTGCCAGCAGTCAAGGTTGGGGGGAGCTGTTTTTT
TRBJ2-1	TRBV5-4	NA	NA	CASSLGGRASSYNEQFF	TGTGCCAGCAGCTTGGGAGGCAGGGCGAGCTCCTACAATGAGCAGTTCTTC
TRBJ2-4	TRBV5-6	NA	NA	CASSPSSTGTEDIQYF	TGTGCCAGCAGCCCCAGCTCGACGGGGACGGAAGACATTCAGTACTTC
TRBJ2-7	TRBV7-9	NA	TRBD2	CASRPGLANEQYF	TGTGCCAGCAGACCGGGACTAGCGAACGAGCAGTACTTC
TRBJ2-1	TRBV14	NA	NA	CASSQDWWDYNEQFF	TGTGCCAGCAGCCAAGATTGGTGGGACTACAATGAGCAGTTCTTC
TRBJ2-1	TRBV6-1	NA	TRBD1	CASSESPGQGRREQFF	TGTGCCAGCAGTGAAAGTCCGGGACAGGGGAGGAGGGAGCAGTTCTTC
TRBJ2-3	TRBV28	NA	NA	CASSPGTAETDTQYF	TGTGCCAGCAGTCCAGGGACTGCAGAGACTGATACGCAGTATTTT
TRBJ2-1	TRBV7-2	many	TRBD2	CASSFAGLAGVNNEQFF	TGTGCCAGCAGCTTCGCCGGACTAGCGGGAGTGAACAATGAGCAGTTCTTC
TRBJ1-1	TRBV9	NA	NA	CASSVGGANTEAFF	TGTGCCAGCAGCGTAGGGGGGGCTAACACTGAAGCTTTCTTT
TRBJ1-1	TRBV27	few	NA	CASRFIGGTNTEAFF	TGTGCCAGCAGGTTTATTGGGGGTACGAACACTGAAGCTTTCTTT
TRBJ2-1	TRBV7-9	NA	TRBD2	CASRTQTSGNYNEQFF	TGTGCCAGCAGAACCCAGACTAGCGGAAACTACAATGAGCAGTTCTTC
TRBJ2-6	TRBV12-3/TRBV12-4	NA	NA	CAATKGSGANVLTF	TGTGCCGCTACCAAGGGGTCTGGGGCCAACGTCCTGACTTTC
TRBJ1-1	TRBV29-1	NA	NA	CSVEVRQEPEAFF	TGCAGCGTTGAGGTAAGGCAGGAACCTGAAGCTTTCTTT
TRBJ1-2	TRBV7-8	NA	NA	CASSLGGLGYTF	TGTGCCAGCAGCTTAGGGGGCCTTGGCTACACCTTC
TRBJ2-7	TRBV6-1	many	NA	CASSRGPDSSYEQYF	TGTGCCAGCAGCCGAGGACCCGATAGCTCCTACGAGCAGTACTTC
TRBJ2-3	TRBV19	NA	NA	CASSLPLGHTDTQYF	TGTGCCAGTAGCTTACCCCTTGGACACACAGATACGCAGTATTTT
TRBJ1-5	TRBV19	NA	NA	CASSISMGPYQPQHF	TGTGCCAGTAGTATTAGTATGGGACCCTATCAGCCCCAGCATTTT
TRBJ2-2	TRBV7-6	few	NA	CASSLGVGVNTGELFF	TGTGCCAGCAGCTTAGGTGTTGGGGTTAACACCGGGGAGCTGTTTTTT
TRBJ1-1	TRBV4-1	NA	TRBD1	CASSLSGTGTEAFF	TGTGCCAGCAGCCTTTCCGGGACAGGCACTGAAGCTTTCTTT